A selection of T cell receptor beta chains follows, all from one sample in a study of T cell responses to AZD1222 COVID-19 vaccine. Sequencing used immunoSEQ multiplex PCR; TCRdb keeps in-frame clones, though not all of them. The sample includes just over 150,000 clones, roughly nine tenths of them seen just once. The starting material was peripheral blood, obtained after recovery from COVID-19. These receptor sequences come from an adult who had recovered from COVID-19. Both conserved end residues are part of each CDR3. The order of the fields is V gene, J gene, D gene, clone size, CDR3 protein, CDR3 DNA. D genes are given only for firm matches. Size values are once, few and many counts, or a class for expanded clones, and some rows have none.

v_gene: TRBV7-8
j_gene: TRBJ2-3
d_gene: .
abundance: .
CDR3aa: CASSLVRASDTQYF
CDR3nt: TGTGCCAGCAGCTTAGTAAGGGCGTCAGATACGCAGTATTTT

v_gene: TRBV9
j_gene: TRBJ1-2
d_gene: .
abundance: .
CDR3aa: CASSVEEDYGYTF
CDR3nt: TGTGCCAGCAGCGTAGAGGAAGACTATGGCTACACCTTC

v_gene: TRBV5-4
j_gene: TRBJ2-6
d_gene: .
abundance: once
CDR3aa: CASSAIPISGANVLTF
CDR3nt: TGTGCCAGCAGCGCTATCCCAATCTCTGGGGCCAACGTCCTGACTTTC

v_gene: TRBV7-2
j_gene: TRBJ2-7
d_gene: TRBD1
abundance: .
CDR3aa: CASSWGQGLGEQYF
CDR3nt: TGTGCCAGCAGCTGGGGACAGGGGCTCGGAGAGCAGTACTTC

v_gene: TRBV6-5
j_gene: TRBJ1-4
d_gene: .
abundance: .
CDR3aa: CASSEGQTNEKLFF
CDR3nt: TGTGCCAGCTCCGAGGGACAAACTAATGAAAAACTGTTTTTT

v_gene: TRBV28
j_gene: TRBJ2-5
d_gene: .
abundance: .
CDR3aa: CASSLIERGKTQYF
CDR3nt: TGTGCCAGCAGTTTAATCGAAAGGGGGAAGACCCAGTACTTC

v_gene: TRBV6-5
j_gene: TRBJ1-5
d_gene: .
abundance: .
CDR3aa: CASKETHYSNQPQHF
CDR3nt: TGTGCCAGCAAGGAGACACATTATAGCAATCAGCCCCAGCATTTT

v_gene: TRBV7-8
j_gene: TRBJ1-5
d_gene: TRBD1
abundance: .
CDR3aa: CASSPTTGMDQPQHF
CDR3nt: TGTGCCAGCAGCCCGACGACAGGGATGGATCAGCCCCAGCATTTT

v_gene: TRBV28
j_gene: TRBJ1-3
d_gene: .
abundance: .
CDR3aa: CANSLNAGDTIYF
CDR3nt: TGTGCCAACAGTTTAAACGCGGGAGACACCATATATTTT

v_gene: TRBV4-1
j_gene: TRBJ2-2
d_gene: .
abundance: .
CDR3aa: CASSPVRNTGELFF
CDR3nt: TGCGCCAGCAGCCCCGTGCGGAACACCGGGGAGCTGTTTTTT

v_gene: TRBV5-4
j_gene: TRBJ2-7
d_gene: TRBD1
abundance: .
CDR3aa: CASSPGQGAYEQYF
CDR3nt: TGTGCCAGCAGCCCAGGACAGGGGGCATACGAGCAGTACTTC

v_gene: TRBV5-4
j_gene: TRBJ1-1
d_gene: .
abundance: .
CDR3aa: CASSFTNTEAFF
CDR3nt: TGTGCCAGCAGCTTTACGAACACTGAAGCTTTCTTT

v_gene: TRBV7-6
j_gene: TRBJ2-3
d_gene: TRBD2
abundance: .
CDR3aa: CASSLALAGVSDTQYF
CDR3nt: TGTGCCAGCAGCTTAGCTCTAGCGGGAGTGTCAGATACGCAGTATTTT

v_gene: TRBV19
j_gene: TRBJ2-1
d_gene: TRBD1
abundance: large
CDR3aa: CASRTGGEQFF
CDR3nt: TGTGCCAGTAGGACAGGGGGTGAGCAGTTCTTC

v_gene: TRBV4-3
j_gene: TRBJ2-1
d_gene: TRBD1
abundance: .
CDR3aa: CASSHRTGVSSYNEQFF
CDR3nt: TGCGCCAGCAGCCACCGGACAGGGGTAAGCTCCTACAATGAGCAGTTCTTC

v_gene: TRBV29-1
j_gene: TRBJ1-2
d_gene: .
abundance: .
CDR3aa: CSVIGNYGYTF
CDR3nt: TGCAGCGTTATTGGTAACTATGGCTACACCTTC

v_gene: TRBV7-9
j_gene: TRBJ1-3
d_gene: TRBD1
abundance: .
CDR3aa: CASSSDRAGNTIYF
CDR3nt: TGTGCCAGCAGCTCCGACAGGGCTGGAAACACCATATATTTT

v_gene: TRBV28
j_gene: TRBJ1-4
d_gene: .
abundance: .
CDR3aa: CASSSLTGFGEKLFF
CDR3nt: TGTGCCAGCAGTTCCCTAACAGGGTTTGGTGAAAAACTGTTTTTT

v_gene: TRBV10-3
j_gene: TRBJ1-2
d_gene: .
abundance: .
CDR3aa: CAISDRGAGYGYTF
CDR3nt: TGTGCCATCAGTGATCGGGGGGCGGGCTATGGCTACACCTTC

v_gene: TRBV2
j_gene: TRBJ1-1
d_gene: .
abundance: .
CDR3aa: CASSEQQNTEAFF
CDR3nt: TGTGCCAGCAGTGAGCAACAGAACACTGAAGCTTTCTTT

v_gene: TRBV19
j_gene: TRBJ1-1
d_gene: .
abundance: .
CDR3aa: CASSIYGAVDTEAFF
CDR3nt: TGTGCCAGTAGTATATATGGTGCTGTGGACACTGAAGCTTTCTTT

v_gene: TRBV27
j_gene: TRBJ2-2
d_gene: TRBD1
abundance: .
CDR3aa: CASSRARNRGYTGELFF
CDR3nt: TGTGCCAGCAGTCGGGCCAGGAACAGGGGGTACACCGGGGAGCTGTTTTTT